This T cell receptor beta chain was observed in a study of cytomegalovirus exposure and HLA in healthy donors. CDR3 length equals 15 residues. Per the germline V gene, CDR1 is LGHNA and CDR2 is YNFKEQ. Trimming cost V 1 base and J 1 base, with 8 bases left between them. General study results and limits: Specificity for CMV antigens was confirmed in vitro for three of the CMV-associated chains. Previously analyzed data showed that most TCR beta V segments were productive at a frequency of about 87% or about 30%.

The donors (healthy individuals) were bone marrow donors. A few counts support this clone. What it recognizes is unknown. The PCR had 60 Vbeta and 13 Jbeta primers. Assay used: immunoSEQ multiplex PCR; TCRdb lists only in-frame clones, some missing. The sample lists some 90,000 clones; more than 75% were seen once. What was sequenced was PBMCs. The V call is TRBV4-2, the J call TRBJ1-3; D is unclear. The sequence was obtained from a young man in good health and CMV-seropositive. The CDR3 spells CASSQGTGSGNTIYF. The CDR3 DNA sequence: TGTGCCAGCAGCCAAGGGACGGGGTCTGGAAACACCATATATTTT.